The entry below describes one T cell receptor (beta chain). Its antigen is still unknown. These data come from a study of shared clonotypes between healthy human individuals. Overall study context: Per donor, CD8 memory used one plate, CD8 naive used two, CD4 memory used three and CD4 naive used three. Study-wide results and caveats: The study found lower generation probabilities in non-shared clonotypes than in those shared by all four donors. In general, naive subsets displayed greater estimated richness than memory subsets did. Rarefaction revealed incomplete sorted-subset sequencing despite large depth.

Assay used: immunoSEQ multiplex PCR; TCRdb lists only in-frame clones, some missing. The sample consists of about 2 million clones, roughly 95% of them appearing once. The CDR3 is 15 residues long. Per the germline V gene, CDR1 is MDHEN and CDR2 is SYDVKM. After removal of 1 base from V and 0 bases from J, the junction contained 3 bases not matched to a gene. Material: naive CD4+ T cells sorted from blood. Subset specified: CD45RA+ positively selected. The gene calls are TRBV28 and TRBJ2-7, with 7 bases matching TRBD2. The clonotype comes from a man aged 18 to 29 in good health. This chain's CDR3 is CASSLYGGSSYEQYF. The CDR3 nucleotides are TGTGCCAGCAGTTTATACGGCGGGAGCTCCTACGAGCAGTACTTC.